One sample yielded the 24 T cell receptor beta chains listed below, sequenced in a study of blood T cells in healthy people across ages. With a J-beta primer mix and a sample-barcoded 5' primer, a second PCR ran 7 to 11 cycles. TCRdb used MiXCR to reprocess the 5' RACE reads, holding one entry per CDR3 protein. The sample comprises fewer than 2,000,000 distinct CDR3 sequences, roughly 32% of which are singletons, and about 10% rests with the top ten. Material: blood. These TCRs come from a woman in her 30s in good health.

The DNA for the CDR3 is TGTGCCAGCAGCTGGCGACTAGCGGGAGGGCCCGCGTCCTACAATGAGCAGTTCTTC. Its protein product is CASSWRLAGGPASYNEQFF. J is TRBJ2-1 and V is TRBV14, with TRBD2 matching over 14 bases. This CDR3 is 19 amino acids long. Losses at the gene ends were 5 bases for V and 1 base for J; bases not matched to a gene: 10. Germline loops: CDR1 SGHDN, CDR2 FVKESK. The complete variable domain, with remaining parts taken from reference TRBV14 and TRBJ2-1, reads EAGVTQFPSHSVIEKGQTVTLRCDPISGHDNLYWYRRVMGKEIKFLLHFVKESKQDESGMPNNRFLAERTGGTYSTLKVQPAELEDSGVYFCASSWRLAGGPASYNEQFFGPGTRLTVL.

The count of this clonotype is one. The chain recombines TRBV6-1 with TRBJ2-3; 10 positions agree with TRBD1. Germline V CDR1 and CDR2: MNHNS, SASEGT. The ends lost 2 bases at V and 0 bases at J; junction bases unmatched: 5. The CDR3 runs to 17 residues. CDR3 sequence: CASSELRQGASTDTQYF. The CDR3 nucleotides read TGTGCCAGCAGTGAACTCCGACAGGGGGCGAGCACAGATACGCAGTATTTT.

The chain combines TRBV4-2 with TRBJ1-2; no clear D. The germline CDR1 and CDR2 sequences are LGHNA and YNFKEQ. V was pared by 4 bases and J by 8 bases, with 14 bases between. The CDR3 is made up of 13 amino acids. The CDR3 coding sequence is TGTGCCAGCAGCCGAACGGACCTGGGGGGCTACACCTTC. Translated, it gives CASSRTDLGGYTF.

This chain joins TRBV28 and TRBJ1-2; no clear D. V shed 5 bases and J shed 4 bases, with 14 bases lying between them. CDR1 is MDHEN and CDR2 is SYDVKM in the germline V gene. The CDR3 covers 14 residues. This CDR3 is CASSTPRRGYGYTF. The DNA for the CDR3 is TGTGCCAGCAGTACACCTAGGCGGGGCTATGGCTACACCTTC.

The CDR3 DNA is TGTGCCAGCTGCCTTGTAATGGGCGAGACCCAGTACTTC. This translates into CASCLVMGETQYF. V is TRBV18 and J is TRBJ2-5, with no clear D. Trimming took off 7 bases at V and 5 bases at J, with 14 bases between the two ends. This CDR3 has 13 residues. In germline, CDR1 is KGHSH, CDR2 LQKENI.

The V call is TRBV19, the J call TRBJ2-7; TRBD2 might be the D (6 bases). V shed 9 bases and J shed 5 bases, with 26 bases lying between them. CDR1 and CDR2 (germline): LNHDA, SQIVND (reference sequence). The CDR3 totals 16 residues. CDR3: CASRSTFRGWGDEQYF. In nucleotides, the CDR3 is TGTGCCAGCCGATCGACGTTTAGGGGATGGGGGGACGAGCAGTACTTC.

This clonotype has more than one count but fewer than ten. This CDR3 is CAISAVDRVEQYF. Written as DNA, the CDR3 is TGTGCCATCAGTGCGGTCGACAGGGTTGAGCAGTACTTC. V and J are TRBV10-3 and TRBJ2-7; TRBD1 aligns across 7 bases. Per germline, CDR1 ENHRY and CDR2 SYGVKD. The CDR3 extends over 13 amino acids. V was clipped by 4 bases and J by 7 bases; unmatched bases: 7.

The chain joins TRBV27 to TRBJ2-7, with D possibly TRBD1 on 6 matching bases. From germline, CDR1 is MNHEY and CDR2 SMNVEV (reference sequence). V was cut by 8 bases and J by 0 bases, with 14 bases left in between. CDR3 length: 14 amino acids. CDR3 coding DNA: TGTGCCAGCCGGAGACAGGCCTACTCCTACGAGCAGTACTTC. Translated, it gives CASRRQAYSYEQYF.

The V gene is TRBV28, the J gene TRBJ2-7; D is perhaps TRBD2 (6 bases). The CDR3 contains 16 residues. Germline values: CDR1 MDHEN, CDR2 SYDVKM. Trimming stripped 2 bases from V and 2 bases from J, with 16 bases between. The DNA for the CDR3 is TGTGCCAGCAGTTTAGTCCTCGAGCGGGTACCCTACGAGCAGTACTTC. As protein: CASSLVLERVPYEQYF.

The genes are TRBV6-1 and TRBJ1-2; TRBD1 matches 7 bases. Germline lookup yields CDR1 MNHNS and CDR2 SASEGT. Trimming cost V 5 bases and J 1 base; bases outside gene matches: 7. CDR3 length equals 15 residues. The CDR3 here is CASSSTGQSNYGYTF. CDR3 nucleotides: TGTGCCAGCAGTTCCACGGGACAGAGTAACTATGGCTACACCTTC.

This clonotype came up a few times. The chain carries TRBV11-2 and TRBJ2-4; 12 positions match TRBD2. This CDR3 has 15 residues. Germline V gene data show CDR1 as SGHAT and CDR2 as FQNNGV. The J segment lost 6 bases and the V segment lost 5 bases, leaving 5 bases of the junction unmatched. In DNA, the CDR3 is TGTGCCAGCAGCCCTAGCGGGAGGGCCGGAAACATTCAGTACTTC. It translates to CASSPSGRAGNIQYF. The full variable domain, its missing parts supplied by reference TRBV11-2 and TRBJ2-4, is EAGVAQSPRYKIIEKRQSVAFWCNPISGHATLYWYQQILGQGPKLLIQFQNNGVVDDSQLPKDRFSAERLKGVDSTLKIQPAKLEDSAVYLCASSPSGRAGNIQYFGAGTRLSVL.

A few counts support this clonotype. The chain couples TRBV15 to TRBJ2-2; no definite D call. This CDR3 is built from 14 residues. V was cut by 0 bases and J by 1 base, with 3 bases left in between. CDR1 and CDR2 (germline): LNHNV, YYDKDF (reference sequence). For the CDR3, the DNA is TGTGCCACCAGCAGAGACATGAACACCGGGGAGCTGTTTTTT. Its protein is CATSRDMNTGELFF.

A few counts support this clonotype. The chain carries TRBV4-2 and TRBJ2-1; 13 nucleotides align to TRBD2. The junction had 6 bases not matched to a gene; V was cut back by 5 bases and J by 5 bases. Germline loops: CDR1 LGHNA, CDR2 YNFKEQ. The length of the CDR3 is 16 residues. CDR3 region: CASSARTSGGHNEQFF. The CDR3 DNA is TGTGCCAGCAGCGCCCGGACTAGCGGGGGACACAATGAGCAGTTCTTC.

The gene calls are TRBV20-1 and TRBJ2-5; 9 bases fit TRBD2. This CDR3 is 17 amino acids long. Looked up from germline, CDR1 is DFQATT and CDR2 is SNEGSKA (reference sequence). J lost 5 bases, V lost 0 bases, and 13 bases had no gene match. The CDR3 sequence is CSARDPGRGRALETQYF. For the CDR3, the DNA is TGCAGTGCTAGAGATCCGGGCCGCGGGAGGGCCTTGGAGACCCAGTACTTC.

In its sample, this clonotype was seen a few times. The J gene is TRBJ2-2, the V gene TRBV30; no firm D call. Germline-derived CDR1 and CDR2 are GTSNPN and SVGIG (reference sequence). V dropped 2 bases and J dropped 3 bases, with 7 bases sitting between them. CDR3 length equals 13 residues. The CDR3 DNA sequence: TGTGCCTGGAGTAAAACGCACACCGGGGAGCTGTTTTTT. Its protein is CAWSKTHTGELFF.

This clonotype was counted a few times. The chain links TRBV27 to TRBJ2-1; D is unresolved. Between the trimmed V and J ends, which lost 2 bases and 6 bases, there was a span of 8 bases. The CDR3 extends over 13 amino acids. The germline V gene has CDR1 MNHEY and CDR2 SMNVEV (reference sequence). The CDR3 DNA sequence: TGTGCCAGCAGTTTAGGTCCCCGCAATGAGCAGTTCTTC. This sequence encodes CASSLGPRNEQFF.

The rearrangement links TRBV29-1 to TRBJ1-5; D is unresolved. Germline V gene data show CDR1 as SQVTM and CDR2 as ANQGSEA. This CDR3 region has 12 residues. The germline V and J ends were trimmed by 4 bases and 1 base, with 5 bases remaining between them. The CDR3 loop reads CSVGESNQPQHF. CDR3 bases: TGCAGCGTTGGAGAAAGCAATCAGCCCCAGCATTTT.

This clonotype has a handful of counts. The rearrangement joins TRBV4-1 to TRBJ1-1; tentatively, D is TRBD1 (5 bases). V was clipped by 2 bases and J by 1 base, with 8 bases between them. Germline V gene sequence: CDR1 MGHRA, CDR2 YSYEKL. This CDR3 spans 14 amino acids. The chain's CDR3 is CASSQPDRNTEAFF. CDR3 nucleotides: TGCGCCAGCAGCCAACCTGACAGGAACACTGAAGCTTTCTTT.

In its sample, this clonotype was seen a few times. The CDR3 sequence: CASRIAGGPETQYF. CDR3 DNA sequence: TGTGCCAGCAGAATAGCGGGGGGGCCGGAGACCCAGTACTTC. The rearrangement uses TRBV7-2 and TRBJ2-5, with TRBD2 matching over 11 bases. This CDR3 has 14 residues. Germline CDR1 is SGHTA and CDR2 is FQGNSA. J was trimmed by 5 bases and V by 6 bases; bases with no gene match: 5.

This clonotype was recorded a few times. CDR3 region: CASSLEPGPRLNTEAFF. For the CDR3, the DNA is TGTGCCAGCAGTTTAGAACCAGGGCCGAGGTTGAACACTGAAGCTTTCTTT. V gene TRBV27 combines with J gene TRBJ1-1, with a tentative D call TRBD1 (5 bases). Germline loops: CDR1 MNHEY, CDR2 SMNVEV (reference sequence). The CDR3 contains 17 residues. V lost 2 bases, J lost 0 bases, and 16 bases lay in between.

Comment on this clonotype: A read error may be the cause here, since a much bigger clone is one base away. The V call is TRBV29-1, the J call TRBJ2-3, with 8 bases matching TRBD1. This CDR3 region has 12 residues. Germline loops: CDR1 SQVTM, CDR2 ANQGSEA. The CDR3 loop reads CRTGQGTDTQYF. CDR3 nucleotide sequence: TGCAGGACCGGACAGGGAACAGATACGCAGTATTTT.

The chain couples TRBV7-3 to TRBJ1-1, with 7 positions matching TRBD1. Germline-derived CDR1 and CDR2 are SGHTA and FQGTGA. There are 13 residues in the CDR3. V was clipped by 5 bases and J by 6 bases; unmatched bases: 6. CDR3 bases: TGTGCCAGCAGCGCAGGGGGGTGCGCTGAAGCTTTCTTT. Translated: CASSAGGCAEAFF. The variable domain in full, completed from reference TRBV7-3 and TRBJ1-1, reads GAGVSQTPSNKVTEKGKYVELRCDPISGHTALYWYRQSLGQGPEFLIYFQGTGAADDSGLPNDRFFAVRPEGSVSTLKIQRTERGDSAVYLCASSAGGCAEAFFGQGTRLTVV.

CDR3 DNA: TGTGCCAGCAGTCTACAGGGAGTAAAACCCTACGAGCAGTACTTC. Translation gives CASSLQGVKPYEQYF. This chain joins TRBV6-5 and TRBJ2-7; D is perhaps TRBD1 (6 bases). Germline V gives CDR1 MNHEY, CDR2 SVGAGI. V lost 5 bases, J lost 2 bases, and 16 bases lay in between. This CDR3 has 15 amino acids.

This clonotype has only a few counts. The rearrangement links TRBV11-2 to TRBJ1-5; D call uncertain. The length of the CDR3 is 16 residues. Germline lookup yields CDR1 SGHAT and CDR2 FQNNGV. Between the trimmed V and J ends, which lost 0 bases and 0 bases, there was a span of 9 bases. The DNA for the CDR3 is TGTGCCAGCAGCTTAGAGGCAGGTCATAGCAATCAGCCCCAGCATTTT. Its translation: CASSLEAGHSNQPQHF.